This T cell receptor beta chain was recorded in a study of vaccination and CD4 T cells after COVID-19. Regarding the study as a whole: Convalescent patients gained a median approximately 86% of their reactive clones only post-vaccination.

Treatment noted: approximately 9-day PBMC culture with coronavirus spike peptide pools or control peptides (ViraFEST assay). Cultured CD4+ T cells had their DNA profiled by the Oncomine TCR Beta short-read assay. TCRdb redid the calling of the PCR reads with MiXCR, one entry per CDR3 protein. The table lists fewer than 13,000 distinct CDR3 sequences, over 40% of them singletons. The length of the CDR3 is 18 residues. Germline CDR1 is MNHEY and CDR2 is SVGAGI. V was clipped by 2 bases and J by 4 bases, with 23 bases between them. As to this clonotype: The target antigen is unknown.

This chain uses TRBV6-5 with TRBJ1-1; D call uncertain. Sequencing was done on a sample of CD4+ T cells from blood, cultured in vitro. This sequence was found in a human donor who had recovered from COVID-19. DNA for the CDR3: TGTGCCAGCAGTTACCGAATTTACGAGGGCCCGCGGGGCACTGAAGCTTTCTTT. This sequence encodes CASSYRIYEGPRGTEAFF.